This TCR beta chain was sequenced during a study of OX40 agonist ivuxolimab in advanced cancers. Describing the broader study: Ivuxolimab was a fully human IgG2 agonistic monoclonal antibody targeting the costimulatory receptor OX40 (CD134). The monotherapy dose-escalation portion (N ≈ 56 patients) of the phase I ivuxolimab trial is reported in the paper. Of the roughly 52 patients in dose escalation, about 19 had hepatocellular carcinoma, some 15 had melanoma, 9 had renal cell carcinoma and 9 had head and neck cancer. The purpose of peripheral TCRbeta sequencing was to test whether ivuxolimab changed TCR sequence diversity and led to clonal T-cell expansion. Intravenous ivuxolimab was administered to patients every 2 weeks at six dose levels: 0.01, 0.1, 0.3, 1.5, 3 and 10 mg/kg. Partial responses were achieved by three dose-escalation patients, of whom one had hepatocellular carcinoma and two had cutaneous melanoma. Patients were allowed to have had prior anti-PD-1, anti-PD-L1 or anti-CTLA-4 therapy, and approximately 37% of the dose-escalation patients had been treated with checkpoint inhibitors. The dose-escalation cohort was about 87% male with a mean age of about 58 years, ranging from about 20 to 80. Overall study outcomes, separate from this receptor: Clonal expansion of both CD4+ and CD8+ blood T cells was observed from baseline to week 6 at doses 0.1 to 3.0 mg/kg. Low levels of normalized T-cell clonal expansion were also seen in some patients who did not respond. In the 0.1-3.0 mg/kg groups, partial responders had among the lowest normalized peripheral clonal expansion, particularly in CD8+ T cells. Antigen specificity was not determined for the clonally expanded peripheral T cells. After ivuxolimab, CD8+ T cells had more expanded clones than CD4+ T cells on average.

Patients with a history of autoimmune disease or receiving systemic immunosuppression were excluded from the trial. Peripheral blood for TCR sequencing was collected from all dose cohorts at baseline, on cycle 4 day 1, and on cycle 7 day 1. Samples were obtained from an open-label, multicenter, first-in-human phase I dose-escalation trial of ivuxolimab. The trial enrolled adults with locally advanced or metastatic head and neck squamous cell, hepatocellular, melanoma or renal cell carcinoma. Before TCR sequencing, CD4+ and CD8+ T cells were separately sorted from peripheral blood. The CDR3 covers 14 residues, taking in both the cysteine and the phenylalanine. Only the CDR3 DNA stays, 42 bases, in frame from base 1. V is reduced by 6 bases and J by 9 bases, leaving a spacing of 21 bases between them. CDR1 and CDR2 (SNHLY, FYNNEI) derive from the germline V gene. Genomic DNA was extracted from sorted cells for sequencing of the TCRbeta CDR3 region. TCRbeta CDR3 regions were sequenced using the immunoSEQ Assay. TCRdb carries this immuneACCESS record with in-frame sequences only. Its versions omit some clonotypes, under half of them owing to an unresolved V gene in the studies checked, with the rest unexplained. Here the sample has about 48,000 clones; more than 80% occur a single time. 1.2% of the sample lies in the top ten.

On this clone: It has no known antigen specificity. Base-call qualities are not available, and no considerably larger clone is one nucleotide away.

The sequence was collected from an adult with an advanced solid tumor such as melanoma, head and neck, liver or kidney cancer. The rearrangement combines TRBV2 with TRBJ2-7; TRBD1 is possibly the D segment (5 matching bases). Sequences were derived from CD4+ or CD8+ T cells sorted from blood, sampled in a trial of the OX40 agonist ivuxolimab. Here the CDR3 is given as CASRQGEVVRVQYF. DNA sequence: TGTGCCAGCAGGCAGGGTGAGGTAGTCCGGGTGCAGTACTTC.